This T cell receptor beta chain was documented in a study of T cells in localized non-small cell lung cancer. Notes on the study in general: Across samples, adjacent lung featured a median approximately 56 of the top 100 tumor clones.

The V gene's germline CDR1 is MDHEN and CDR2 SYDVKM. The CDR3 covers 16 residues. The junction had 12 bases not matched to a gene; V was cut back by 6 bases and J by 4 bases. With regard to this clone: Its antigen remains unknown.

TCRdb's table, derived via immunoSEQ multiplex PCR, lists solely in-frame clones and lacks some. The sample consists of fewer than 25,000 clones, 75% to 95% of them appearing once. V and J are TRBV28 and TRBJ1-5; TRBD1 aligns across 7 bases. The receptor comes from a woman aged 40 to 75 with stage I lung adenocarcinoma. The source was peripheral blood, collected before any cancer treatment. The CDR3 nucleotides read TGTGCCAGCAGCCTCTCCTGGGACAGCCTAAATCAGCCCCAGCATTTT. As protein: CASSLSWDSLNQPQHF. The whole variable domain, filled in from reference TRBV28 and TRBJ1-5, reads DVKVTQSSRYLVKRTGEKVFLECVQDMDHENMFWYRQDPGLGLRLIYFSYDVKMKEKGDIPEGYSVSREKKERFSLILESASTNQTSMYLCASSLSWDSLNQPQHFGDGTRLSIL.